A selection of T cell receptor beta chains follows, all from one sample in a study of cytomegalovirus exposure and HLA in healthy donors. Profiled with immunoSEQ multiplex PCR; TCRdb holds only in-frame clones, not every one. The table has about 92,000 clones, approximately 81% seen once. The sample taken for sequencing was PBMCs. The receptors here all came from a girl aged 2 to 10 in good health and CMV-seropositive. The CDR3 runs from the conserved cysteine through the conserved F or W. The D gene is left open where the match is weak. Size values are once, few and many counts, or a class for expanded clones, and some rows have none.

clone size,D gene,V gene,J gene,CDR3 DNA,CDR3 protein
NA,TRBD1,TRBV9,TRBJ2-7,TGTGCCAGCAGCGCCGAAGGGGGTGACAGGGGAGAGCAGTACTTC,CASSAEGGDRGEQYF
NA,TRBD1,TRBV5-8,TRBJ1-2,TGTGCCAGCAGCTTGTGGACAGGGCGAGTTTGCTATGGCTACACCTTC,CASSLWTGRVCYGYTF
NA,NA,TRBV10-2,TRBJ1-5,TGCGCCAGCAGTGATCAGGGTGGCAATCAGCCCCAGCATTTT,CASSDQGGNQPQHF
NA,TRBD2,TRBV18,TRBJ2-1,TGTGCCAGCTCCCCCCAGCGGGGGTACAATGAGCAGTTCTTC,CASSPQRGYNEQFF
NA,TRBD2,TRBV30,TRBJ2-5,TGTGCCTTGGGACTAGCGGGGGAAGGTGAGACCCAGTACTTC,CALGLAGEGETQYF
NA,NA,TRBV4-3,TRBJ2-7,TGCGCCAGCAGCCAAGATCTGGGCCACAACTACGAGCAGTACTTC,CASSQDLGHNYEQYF
NA,TRBD2,TRBV19,TRBJ2-7,TGTGCCAGTACGACTAGCGGGAGCGGTGAGCAGTACTTC,CASTTSGSGEQYF
few,TRBD1,TRBV5-1,TRBJ1-1,TGCGCCAGCAGCCAGGGACAGGTGAACACTGAAGCTTTCTTT,CASSQGQVNTEAFF
NA,NA,TRBV6-5,TRBJ1-1,TGTGCCAGCAGTCTTAAACTTCAGGGCCAAGCTTTCTTT,CASSLKLQGQAFF
NA,TRBD2,TRBV5-1,TRBJ2-5,TGCGCCAGCAGCTTGGGCGGGAGCCAGGAGACCCAGTACTTC,CASSLGGSQETQYF
NA,NA,TRBV29-1,TRBJ1-2,TGCAGCGTTCAAACAGAGAGTAACTATGGCTACACCTTC,CSVQTESNYGYTF
NA,TRBD2,TRBV30,TRBJ2-5,TGTGCCTGGAGTCCAGGGAGAGCGGGATTAGGAGAGACCCAGTACTTC,CAWSPGRAGLGETQYF
NA,NA,TRBV10-3,TRBJ1-4,TGTGCCATCAAAGACGGGGGAGCAACTAATGAAAAACTGTTTTTT,CAIKDGGATNEKLFF
once,TRBD1,TRBV6-5,TRBJ2-1,TGTGCCAGCAGCCCGGGACAGGGGGGGAAGCAGTTCTTC,CASSPGQGGKQFF
NA,TRBD2,TRBV4-2,TRBJ2-1,TGTGCCAGCAGCCAAGATCTTGGGGGGGATGAGCAGTTCTTC,CASSQDLGGDEQFF
NA,NA,TRBV2,TRBJ2-5,TGTGCCAGCAGTCTTCGAGAGACCCAGTACTTC,CASSLRETQYF
NA,TRBD2,TRBV5-6,TRBJ2-7,TGTGCCAGCAGCACGCGACTAGCGGGAGTAGTTTCGTGGGAGCAGTACTTC,CASSTRLAGVVSWEQYF
NA,TRBD1,TRBV27,TRBJ1-4,TGTGCCAGCAGTCTCTACAGGGGAGCTAATGAAAAACTGTTTTTT,CASSLYRGANEKLFF
NA,TRBD1,TRBV4-1,TRBJ2-1,TGCGCCAGCAGCCAAGCCCGGGACAGGGGGCTAGGTGAGCAGTTCTTC,CASSQARDRGLGEQFF
few,TRBD2,TRBV4-3,TRBJ2-3,TGCGCCAGCAGCCCGGGACTAGCGGGAATTTCGGGAACGCAGTATTTT,CASSPGLAGISGTQYF
NA,NA,TRBV29-1,TRBJ1-1,TGCAGCGTTGGGCGTCAGGGAGGATTTAGCACTGAAGCTTTCTTT,CSVGRQGGFSTEAFF
NA,TRBD1,TRBV19,TRBJ1-2,TGTGCCAGTAGTACCCTGGACAGGGGGAGACCAAATGGCTACACCTTC,CASSTLDRGRPNGYTF